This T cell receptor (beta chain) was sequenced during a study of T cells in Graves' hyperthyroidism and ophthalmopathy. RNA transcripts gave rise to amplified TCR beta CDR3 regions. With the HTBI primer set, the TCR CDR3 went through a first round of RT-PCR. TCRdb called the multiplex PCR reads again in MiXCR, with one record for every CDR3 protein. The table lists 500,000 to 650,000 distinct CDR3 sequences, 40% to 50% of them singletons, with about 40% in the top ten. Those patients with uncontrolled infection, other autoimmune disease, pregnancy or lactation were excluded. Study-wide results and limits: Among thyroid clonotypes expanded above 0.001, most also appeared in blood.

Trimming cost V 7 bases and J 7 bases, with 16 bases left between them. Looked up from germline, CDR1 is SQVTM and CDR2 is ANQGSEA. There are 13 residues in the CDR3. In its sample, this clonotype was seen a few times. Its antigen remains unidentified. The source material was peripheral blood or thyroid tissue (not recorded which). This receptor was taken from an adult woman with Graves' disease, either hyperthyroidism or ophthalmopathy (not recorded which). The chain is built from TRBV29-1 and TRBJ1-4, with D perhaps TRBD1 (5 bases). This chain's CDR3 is CSASGTAGEKLFF. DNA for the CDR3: TGCAGCGCCTCCGGGACGGCGGGTGAAAAACTGTTTTTT.